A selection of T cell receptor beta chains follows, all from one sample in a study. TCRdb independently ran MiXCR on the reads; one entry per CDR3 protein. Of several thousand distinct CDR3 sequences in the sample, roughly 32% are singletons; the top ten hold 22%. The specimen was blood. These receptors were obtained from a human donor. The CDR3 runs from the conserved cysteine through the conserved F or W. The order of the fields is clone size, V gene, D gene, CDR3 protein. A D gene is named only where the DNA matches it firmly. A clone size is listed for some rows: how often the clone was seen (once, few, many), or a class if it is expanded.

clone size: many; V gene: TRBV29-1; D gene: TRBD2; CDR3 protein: CSVTGTSGIGEQFF
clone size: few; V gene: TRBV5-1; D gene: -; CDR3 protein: CASSLSERFTDTQYF
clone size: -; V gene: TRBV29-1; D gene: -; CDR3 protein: CSVEVEDTQLF
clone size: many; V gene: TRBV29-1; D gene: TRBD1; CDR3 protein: CSVVRQGNEKLFF
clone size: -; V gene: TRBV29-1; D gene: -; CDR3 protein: CSGVLTGNTEAFF
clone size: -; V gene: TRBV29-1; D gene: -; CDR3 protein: CSVEKRGAGQPQHF
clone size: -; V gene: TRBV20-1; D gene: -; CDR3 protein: CSARDPVAGPDGYTF
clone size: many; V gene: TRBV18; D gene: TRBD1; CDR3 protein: CASSPSGQGTEAFF
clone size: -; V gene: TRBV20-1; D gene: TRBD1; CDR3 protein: CSARSGVGTEKETEAFF
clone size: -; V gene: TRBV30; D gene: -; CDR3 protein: CAWRAGEKLFF
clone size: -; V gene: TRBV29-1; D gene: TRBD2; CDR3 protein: CSASTSGSYNEQFF
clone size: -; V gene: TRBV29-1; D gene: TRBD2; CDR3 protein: CSVVSSGSSPDEQYF
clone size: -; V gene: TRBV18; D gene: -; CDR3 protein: CASSPPRGTEAFF
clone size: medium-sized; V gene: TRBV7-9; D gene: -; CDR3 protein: CASSLAGVTDTQYF
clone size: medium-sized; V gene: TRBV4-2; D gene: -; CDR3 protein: CASSQELYYEQYF
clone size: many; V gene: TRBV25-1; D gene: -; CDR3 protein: CASGDRDLSYEQYF
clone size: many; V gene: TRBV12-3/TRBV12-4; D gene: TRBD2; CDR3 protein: CASSLLAGQETQYF
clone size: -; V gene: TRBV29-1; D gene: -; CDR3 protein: CSVEDVDASNPF
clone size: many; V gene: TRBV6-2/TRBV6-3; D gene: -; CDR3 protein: CASSGPLSSQPQHF
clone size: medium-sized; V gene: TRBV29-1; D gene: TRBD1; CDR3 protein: CSAGTAYESSYNEQFF
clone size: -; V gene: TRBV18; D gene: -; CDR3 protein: CASSGTNTGELFF
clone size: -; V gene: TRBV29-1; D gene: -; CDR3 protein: CSVVEHERDTQYF
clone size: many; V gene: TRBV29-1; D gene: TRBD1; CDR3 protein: CSERQGMGTEAFF
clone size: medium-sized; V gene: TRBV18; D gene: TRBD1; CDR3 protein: CASSRTGAYEQYF
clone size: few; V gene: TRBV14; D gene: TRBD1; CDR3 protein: CNIVGTGSGQPQHF
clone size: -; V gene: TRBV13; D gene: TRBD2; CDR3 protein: CASSLGRAGPYTDTQYF
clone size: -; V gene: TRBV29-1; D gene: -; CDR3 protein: CSVEGETEAFF
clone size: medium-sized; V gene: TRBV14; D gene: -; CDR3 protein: CASSRGGQDYEQYF
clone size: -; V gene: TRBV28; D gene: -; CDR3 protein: CAAMEGTGELFF
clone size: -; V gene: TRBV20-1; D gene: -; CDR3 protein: CSALPPWRDEQFF
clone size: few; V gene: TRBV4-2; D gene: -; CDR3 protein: CASSQDFVGEKLFF
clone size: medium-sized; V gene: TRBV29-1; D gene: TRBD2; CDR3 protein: CSVGTSGMFTGELFF
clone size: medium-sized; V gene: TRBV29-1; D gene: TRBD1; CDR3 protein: CSVQGVSTEAFF
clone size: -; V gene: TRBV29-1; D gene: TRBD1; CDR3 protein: CSVGQGAEGYTF
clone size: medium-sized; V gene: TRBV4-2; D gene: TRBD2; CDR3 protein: CASSQQTSEGYEQYF
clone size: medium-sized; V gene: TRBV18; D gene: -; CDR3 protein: CASSPRQNTEAFF
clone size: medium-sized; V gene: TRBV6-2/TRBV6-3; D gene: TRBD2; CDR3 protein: CASSPHTTSDTDTQYF
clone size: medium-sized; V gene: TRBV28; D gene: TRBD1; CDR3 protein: CASIPRQGPNQPQHF
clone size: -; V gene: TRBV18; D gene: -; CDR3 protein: CASSSLSYNEQYF
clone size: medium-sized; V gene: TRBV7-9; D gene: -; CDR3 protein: CASDRYTGELFF
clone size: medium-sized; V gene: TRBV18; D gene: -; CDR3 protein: CASSSGGHTEAFF
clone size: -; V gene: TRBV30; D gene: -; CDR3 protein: CAGGNTRELFF
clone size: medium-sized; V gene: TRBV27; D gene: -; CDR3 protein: CASSFLVHNEQFF
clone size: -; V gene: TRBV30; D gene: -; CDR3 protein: CAWAGLGNTIYF
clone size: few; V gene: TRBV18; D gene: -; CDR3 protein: CASSPEEGQPQHF
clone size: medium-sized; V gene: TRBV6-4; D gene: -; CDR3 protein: CASSKGEDTDTQYF
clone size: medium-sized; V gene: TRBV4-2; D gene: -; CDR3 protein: CASSQGEVRDEQYF
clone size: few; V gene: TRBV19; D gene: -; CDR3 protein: CASSMLGPSDTGEQFF
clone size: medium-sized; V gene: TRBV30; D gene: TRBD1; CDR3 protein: CAWTHRGWENTIYF
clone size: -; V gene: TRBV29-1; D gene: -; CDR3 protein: CSVEGRGREKLFF